Presented here are 27 T cell receptor beta chains from one specimen sequenced in a study of shared clonotypes between healthy human individuals. Assay used: immunoSEQ multiplex PCR; TCRdb lists only in-frame clones, some missing. The sample has about 2 million clones; roughly 94% are singletons. As defined, naive CD8 cells were CD45RO-negative and positively selected for CCR7, with terminally differentiated effector memory CD45RA+ cells excluded. Sequenced material: naive CD8+ T cells sorted from blood. These receptors were taken from a man younger than 35 in good health.

This clone was counted a single time. The chain carries TRBV21-1 and TRBJ1-1. TRBV21-1 is listed as a pseudogene. CDR3 length: 11 residues. The DNA of the CDR3 is TGTGCCAGCAGCCCCTCCACTGAAGCTTTCTTT. This gives the protein CASSPSTEAFF.

The CDR3 spells CASTQIRGGTGNYNEQFF. As DNA, the CDR3 is TGTGCCAGCACCCAAATTCGCGGCGGGACAGGTAACTACAATGAGCAGTTCTTC. The chain uses TRBV2 and TRBJ2-1; TRBD1 matches at 8 bases. With V trimmed by 7 bases and J by 3 bases, 17 bases remained unmatched. The CDR3 loop spans 18 amino acids. The germline V gene has CDR1 SNHLY and CDR2 FYNNEI.

The rearrangement joins TRBV5-3 to TRBJ2-3; 8 bases align to TRBD2. TRBV5-3 qualifies as an ORF whose function is uncertain. With V trimmed by 2 bases and J by 5 bases, 7 bases remained unmatched. The CDR3 is 15 residues long. CDR3 nucleotide sequence: TGTGCCAGAAGCTTAGGCGGGGGGCGAGTAGATACGCAGTATTTT. This gives the protein CARSLGGGRVDTQYF.

J is TRBJ2-7 and V is TRBV6-9; weak D call: TRBD1 (5 bases). Germline V CDR1 and CDR2: MNHGY, SVAAGI. This CDR3 is 12 amino acids long. Trimming took 4 bases from V and 3 from J, leaving 7 bases between them. This chain's CDR3 is CASSFDSYEQYF. CDR3 DNA sequence: TGTGCCAGCAGTTTTGACAGCTACGAGCAGTACTTC.

This clone was counted only a few times. The chain recombines TRBV5-1 with TRBJ2-3; 7 nucleotides align to TRBD2. Looked up from germline, CDR1 is SGHRS and CDR2 is YFSETQ. The V and J ends lost 5 bases and 0 bases, in that order; junction bases with no gene match: 12. There are 17 residues in the CDR3. Written as DNA, the CDR3 is TGCGCCAGCAGTTTCTTCGGACTAGAGTCCAGCACAGATACGCAGTATTTT. This sequence encodes CASSFFGLESSTDTQYF.

The chain has TRBV6-1 and TRBJ2-5, with D perhaps matching TRBD1 (6 bases). V was trimmed by 2 bases and J by 5 bases, leaving 12 bases between them. This CDR3 has 14 amino acids. Germline loops: CDR1 MNHNS, CDR2 SASEGT. The CDR3 region has the DNA TGTGCCAGCAGTGAATGGTCGAGGGGGGAGACCCAGTACTTC. It translates to CASSEWSRGETQYF.

This chain links TRBV7-9 with TRBJ2-6, with 8 positions matching TRBD2. The CDR3 spans 17 residues. With 4 bases clipped from V and 0 bases from J, the junction kept 5 bases outside the gene matches. Germline assignment: CDR1 SEHNR and CDR2 FQNEAQ (reference sequence). In nucleotides, the CDR3 is TGTGCCAGCAGCTCACAAGCGGGGGTCTCTGGGGCCAACGTCCTGACTTTC. It yields the protein CASSSQAGVSGANVLTF.

This chain links TRBV7-9 with TRBJ2-7, with D possibly matching TRBD1 (6 bases). Trimming stripped 0 bases from V and 0 bases from J, with 15 bases between. CDR1 and CDR2 (germline): SEHNR, FQNEAQ (reference sequence). The CDR3 loop spans 17 amino acids. CDR3 region: CASSLAVGTGSSYEQYF. CDR3 DNA: TGTGCCAGCAGCTTAGCCGTTGGAACAGGGAGCTCCTACGAGCAGTACTTC.

This clone was seen only once. The genes are TRBV2 and TRBJ1-6, with TRBD1 as a possible D gene (5 bases). CDR3 length equals 12 residues. V was trimmed by 8 bases and J by 7 bases, leaving 9 bases between them. Germline loops: CDR1 SNHLY, CDR2 FYNNEI. CDR3 amino acids: CASGALNSPLHF. Here the CDR3 DNA reads TGTGCCAGCGGGGCACTCAATTCACCCCTCCACTTT.

The rearrangement uses TRBV9 and TRBJ2-7, with 7 bases aligning to TRBD2. The V gene end was trimmed by 0 bases and the J gene end by 4 bases; junction bases not matched to a gene: 7. This CDR3 has 15 residues. Germline V gene data show CDR1 as SGDLS and CDR2 as YYNGEE. CDR3 residues: CASSVAGEGDYEQYF. CDR3 nucleotide sequence: TGTGCCAGCAGCGTAGCGGGGGAGGGAGATTACGAGCAGTACTTC.

V gene TRBV27 combines with J gene TRBJ2-7; D uncertain. The CDR3 spans 9 residues. CDR1 and CDR2 from the germline V gene are MNHEY and SMNVEV (reference sequence). For the CDR3, the DNA is TGTATCGACTCGAACGAGCAGTACTTC. Residues: CIDSNEQYF.

The V gene is TRBV7-3, the J gene TRBJ2-5, with 9 bases identical to TRBD1. Trimming at V came to 5 bases and at J to 5 bases, leaving 9 bases not matched to a gene. Germline V gene lookup returns CDR1 SGHTA and CDR2 FQGTGA. This CDR3 region has 15 residues. The CDR3 sequence is CASSRHGQGLETQYF. The CDR3 bases are TGTGCCAGCAGCCGACACGGACAGGGGCTTGAGACCCAGTACTTC.

The chain uses TRBV10-2 and TRBJ2-7; 7 bases fit TRBD2. The CDR3 length is 14 residues. Germline CDR1 reads WSHSY; CDR2 reads SAAADI. After removal of 5 bases from V and 1 base from J, the junction contained 5 bases not matched to a gene. The CDR3: CASSSGGGSYEQYF. The CDR3 DNA reads TGCGCCAGCAGTAGCGGCGGGGGATCCTACGAGCAGTACTTC.

With respect to this clone: The identical CDR3 is also encoded by other nucleotide sequences in the sample. The V and J genes are TRBV4-1 and TRBJ1-1; D is unresolved. The CDR3 spans 14 residues. Germline CDR1 and CDR2: MGHRA and YSYEKL. Trimming left V 3 bases short and J 1 base short, with 9 bases between. Written as DNA, the CDR3 is TGCGCCAGCAGCCACCCGGGCCCGAACACTGAAGCTTTCTTT. It encodes CASSHPGPNTEAFF.

The chain is built from TRBV30 and TRBJ2-1; unclear D gene. The length of the CDR3 is 10 residues. Trimming cost V 5 bases and J 7 bases, with 6 bases left between them. The germline CDR1 and CDR2 sequences are GTSNPN and SVGIG (reference sequence). The CDR3 DNA reads as TGTGCCTGGGAACGAAATGAGCAGTTCTTC. Translation: CAWERNEQFF.

The V call is TRBV6-5, the J call TRBJ1-2; D is undetermined. V lost 5 bases to trimming and J lost 6 bases, with 13 bases between them. The CDR3 has 13 residues. CDR1 is MNHEY and CDR2 is SVGAGI in the germline V gene. As DNA, the CDR3 is TGTGCCAGCAGTAAAGAATTATTGGATGGCTACACCTTC. Translated, it gives CASSKELLDGYTF.

This chain uses TRBV10-3 with TRBJ2-5, with 10 positions matching TRBD1. CDR1 ENHRY and CDR2 SYGVKD come from the germline V gene. CDR3 length: 16 residues. The V gene end was trimmed by 3 bases and the J gene end by 4 bases; junction bases not matched to a gene: 8. CDR3: CAISDSGQGVLETQYF. The CDR3 DNA is TGTGCCATCAGTGACTCTGGACAGGGGGTATTAGAGACCCAGTACTTC.

This clone was picked up one time. The chain uses TRBV6-1 and TRBJ1-5; D is uncertain. The V end was cut by 2 bases, the J end by 12 bases, with 11 bases between. Germline CDR1 MNHNS, CDR2 SASEGT. The CDR3 has 12 residues. The CDR3, as DNA: TGTGCCAGCAGTGAATTTGACATGCGCCAGCATTTT. Protein sequence: CASSEFDMRQHF.

The chain couples TRBV11-2 to TRBJ1-2; no definite D call. CDR1 and CDR2 from the germline V gene are SGHAT and FQNNGV. V shed 0 bases and J shed 1 base, with 15 bases lying between them. This CDR3 region has 17 residues. The CDR3 sequence is CASSLDGRVWGNYGYTF. CDR3 nucleotides: TGTGCCAGCAGCTTAGATGGGAGGGTCTGGGGTAACTATGGCTACACCTTC.

Remarks on this clone: The identical CDR3 is also encoded by other nucleotide sequences in the sample. The chain couples TRBV5-4 to TRBJ2-7; D not resolved. There are 11 residues in the CDR3. With 2 bases removed from V and 3 bases from J, the gap between germline ends came to 3 bases. CDR1 and CDR2 (germline): SGHNT, YYREEE (reference sequence). Here the CDR3 reads CASSFGYEQYF. The CDR3 DNA is TGTGCCAGCAGCTTCGGCTACGAGCAGTACTTC.

With regard to this clone: Additional DNA sequences in this sample encode the identical CDR3. This chain joins TRBV7-9 and TRBJ2-1; 10 positions agree with TRBD2. This CDR3 contains 15 residues. The V segment lost 3 bases and the J segment 3 bases; nucleotides outside the gene matches: 2. Looked up from germline, CDR1 is SEHNR and CDR2 is FQNEAQ (reference sequence). The CDR3 here is CASSLASGGYNEQFF. CDR3 in DNA: TGTGCCAGCAGCTTGGCTAGCGGGGGCTACAATGAGCAGTTCTTC.

This clone was recorded once. The chain carries TRBV7-2 and TRBJ2-7, with D perhaps matching TRBD1 or TRBD2 (5 bases each). Trimming removed 5 bases from V and 4 bases from J, with 15 bases in between. Germline-derived CDR1 and CDR2 are SGHTA and FQGNSA. The CDR3 has 14 amino acids. The CDR3 sequence: CASSVRDPVYEQYF. As DNA, the CDR3 is TGTGCCAGCAGCGTCCGGGACCCCGTATACGAGCAGTACTTC.

This chain joins TRBV9 and TRBJ2-1, with D hard to call. The length of the CDR3 is 14 residues. Germline loops: CDR1 SGDLS, CDR2 YYNGEE. V was shortened by 4 bases and J by 8 bases, with 16 bases between the two germline ends. In DNA form, the CDR3 reads TGTGCCAGCAGCCCACGTCCTGGCTGGGATGAGCAGTTCTTC. Its protein product is CASSPRPGWDEQFF.

The J gene is TRBJ1-2, the V gene TRBV6-1, with a possible D match to TRBD1 (5 bases). Germline V gene sequence: CDR1 MNHNS, CDR2 SASEGT. V lost 3 bases to trimming and J lost 1 base, with 6 bases between them. CDR3 length: 13 amino acids. This CDR3 reads CASSERGNYGYTF. The CDR3 DNA reads as TGTGCCAGCAGTGAGAGGGGTAACTATGGCTACACCTTC.

The rearrangement links TRBV2 to TRBJ1-2, with D possibly being TRBD1 (6 bases). This CDR3 is built from 15 residues. The V and J ends lost 11 bases and 8 bases respectively, with 27 bases between them. The V gene's germline CDR1 is SNHLY and CDR2 FYNNEI. CDR3 protein: CAAYGATTGRQGYTF. The DNA of the CDR3 is TGTGCCGCTTATGGGGCTACCACAGGGAGACAAGGCTACACCTTC.

This clone was picked up one time. Other DNA variants within this sample encode the same CDR3. The V call is TRBV11-2, the J call TRBJ1-4, with no clear D. This CDR3 has 12 residues. In germline, CDR1 is SGHAT, CDR2 FQNNGV. Trimming cost V 2 bases and J 10 bases, with 8 bases left between them. The CDR3 loop reads CASSLTGGKLFF. CDR3 in DNA: TGTGCCAGCAGCTTAACCGGCGGAAAACTGTTTTTT.

The chain couples TRBV6-5 to TRBJ2-7; 7 nucleotides match TRBD1. This CDR3 contains 14 residues. Germline assignment: CDR1 MNHEY and CDR2 SVGAGI. V trimming: 4 bases; J trimming: 2 bases; junction bases outside the gene matches: 5. CDR3 protein: CASSSTGTAYEQYF. The CDR3 nucleotides read TGTGCCAGCAGTTCGACCGGGACAGCCTACGAGCAGTACTTC.